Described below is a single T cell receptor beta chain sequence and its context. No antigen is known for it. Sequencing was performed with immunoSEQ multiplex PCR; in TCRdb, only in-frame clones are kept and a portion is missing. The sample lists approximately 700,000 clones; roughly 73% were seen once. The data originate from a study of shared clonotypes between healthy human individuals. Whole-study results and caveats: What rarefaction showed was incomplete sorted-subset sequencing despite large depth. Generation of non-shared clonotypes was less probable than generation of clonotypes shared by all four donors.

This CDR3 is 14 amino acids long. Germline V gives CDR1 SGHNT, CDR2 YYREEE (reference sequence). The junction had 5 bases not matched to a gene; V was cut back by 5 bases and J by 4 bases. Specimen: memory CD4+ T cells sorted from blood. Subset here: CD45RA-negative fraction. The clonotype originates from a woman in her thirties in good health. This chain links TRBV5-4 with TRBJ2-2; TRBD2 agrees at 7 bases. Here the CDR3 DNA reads TGTGCCAGCAGGAATGGCGGGGGCACCGGGGAGCTGTTTTTT. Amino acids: CASRNGGGTGELFF.